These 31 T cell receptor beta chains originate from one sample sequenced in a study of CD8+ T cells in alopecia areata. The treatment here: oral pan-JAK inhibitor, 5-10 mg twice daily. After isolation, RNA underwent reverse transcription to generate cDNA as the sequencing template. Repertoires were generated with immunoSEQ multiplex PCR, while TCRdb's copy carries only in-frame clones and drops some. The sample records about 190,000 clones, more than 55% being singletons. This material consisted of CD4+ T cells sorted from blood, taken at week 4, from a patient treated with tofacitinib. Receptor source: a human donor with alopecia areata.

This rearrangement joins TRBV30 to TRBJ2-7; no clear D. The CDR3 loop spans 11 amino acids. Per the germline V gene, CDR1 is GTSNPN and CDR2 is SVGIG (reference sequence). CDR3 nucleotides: TGTGCTTCAACCTTCTCCTACGAGCAGTACTTC. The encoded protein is CASTFSYEQYF.

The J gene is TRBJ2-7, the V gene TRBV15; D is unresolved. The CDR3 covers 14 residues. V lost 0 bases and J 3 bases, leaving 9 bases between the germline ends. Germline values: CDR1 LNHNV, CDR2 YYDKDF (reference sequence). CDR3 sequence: CATSRDRSHYEQYF. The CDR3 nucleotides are TGTGCCACCAGCAGAGATCGGTCTCACTACGAGCAGTACTTC.

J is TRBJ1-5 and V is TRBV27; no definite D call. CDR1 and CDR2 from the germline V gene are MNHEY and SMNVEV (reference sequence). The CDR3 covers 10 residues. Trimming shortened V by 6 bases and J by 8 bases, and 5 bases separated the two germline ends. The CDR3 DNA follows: TGTGCCAGCAGCTCGGAGCCCCAGCATTTT. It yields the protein CASSSEPQHF.

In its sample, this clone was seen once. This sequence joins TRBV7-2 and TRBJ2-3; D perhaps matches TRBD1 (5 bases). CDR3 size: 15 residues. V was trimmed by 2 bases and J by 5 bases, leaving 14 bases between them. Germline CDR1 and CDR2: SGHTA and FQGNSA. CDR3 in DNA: TGTGCCAGCAGCTTAAGGGCAGGGTGGGGAGATACGCAGTATTTT. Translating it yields CASSLRAGWGDTQYF.

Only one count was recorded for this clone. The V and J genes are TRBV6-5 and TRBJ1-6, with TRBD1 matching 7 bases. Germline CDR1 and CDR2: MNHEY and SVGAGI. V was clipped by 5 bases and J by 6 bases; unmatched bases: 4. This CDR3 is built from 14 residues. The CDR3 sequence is CASSPTGFNSPLHF. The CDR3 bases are TGTGCCAGCAGTCCGACAGGGTTTAATTCACCCCTCCACTTT.

The DNA for the CDR3 is TGTGCCAGCAGCTTATACGGGTCCGGGAATAATGAGCAGTTCTTC. It encodes CASSLYGSGNNEQFF. The V and J genes are TRBV7-2 and TRBJ2-1, with a weak D call TRBD2 (5 bases). Germline V gene lookup returns CDR1 SGHTA and CDR2 FQGNSA. V was trimmed by 2 bases and J by 7 bases, leaving 15 bases between them. The CDR3 is made up of 15 amino acids.

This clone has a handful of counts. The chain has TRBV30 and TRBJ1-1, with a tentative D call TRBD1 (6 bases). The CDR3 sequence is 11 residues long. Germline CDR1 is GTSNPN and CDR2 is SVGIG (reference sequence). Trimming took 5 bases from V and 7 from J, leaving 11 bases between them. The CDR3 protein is CAWDQGYEAFF. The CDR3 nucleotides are TGTGCCTGGGATCAGGGGTATGAAGCTTTCTTT.

This CDR3 is CASSSSSAGELFF. CDR3 nucleotides: TGTGCCAGCAGCTCTAGTTCGGCCGGGGAGCTGTTTTTT. The J gene is TRBJ2-2, the V gene TRBV7-2; D not resolved. V was clipped by 4 bases and J by 6 bases, with 9 bases between them. The CDR3 is made up of 13 amino acids. Germline V gives CDR1 SGHTA, CDR2 FQGNSA.

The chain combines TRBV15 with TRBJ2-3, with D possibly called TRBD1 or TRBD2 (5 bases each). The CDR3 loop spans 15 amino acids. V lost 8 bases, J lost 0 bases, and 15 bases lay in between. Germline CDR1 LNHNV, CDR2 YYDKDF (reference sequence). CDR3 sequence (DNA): TGTGCCACCGGGACGAAACGTCCTAGCACAGATACGCAGTATTTT. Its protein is CATGTKRPSTDTQYF. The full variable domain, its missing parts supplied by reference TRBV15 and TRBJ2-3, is DAMVIQNPRYQVTQFGKPVTLSCSQTLNHNVMYWYQQKSSQAPKLLFHYYDKDFNNEADTPDNFQSRRPNTSFCFLDIRSPGLGDTAMYLCATGTKRPSTDTQYFGPGTRLTVL.

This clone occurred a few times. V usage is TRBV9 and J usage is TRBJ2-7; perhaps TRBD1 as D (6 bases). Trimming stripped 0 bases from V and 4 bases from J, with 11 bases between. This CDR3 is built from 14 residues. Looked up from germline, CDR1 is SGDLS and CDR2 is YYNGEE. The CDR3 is CASSVGGHGYEQYF. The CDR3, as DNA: TGTGCCAGCAGCGTAGGGGGACATGGGTACGAGCAGTACTTC.

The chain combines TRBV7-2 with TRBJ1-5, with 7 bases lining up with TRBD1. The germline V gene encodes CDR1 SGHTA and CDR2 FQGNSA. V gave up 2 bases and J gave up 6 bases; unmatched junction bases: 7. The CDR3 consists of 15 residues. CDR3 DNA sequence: TGTGCCAGCAGCTTAATCCAGGGGGTCGGTCAGCCCCAGCATTTT. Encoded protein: CASSLIQGVGQPQHF.

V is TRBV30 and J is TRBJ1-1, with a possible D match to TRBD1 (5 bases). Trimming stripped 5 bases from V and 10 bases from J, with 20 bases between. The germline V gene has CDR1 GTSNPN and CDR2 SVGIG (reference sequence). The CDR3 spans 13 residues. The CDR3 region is CAWGAGTRIRAFF. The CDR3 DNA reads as TGTGCCTGGGGGGCTGGAACAAGGATTCGAGCTTTCTTT.

The CDR3 DNA sequence: TGCAGCGTCCAACTAGCGGCAAACACCGGGGAGCTGTTTTTT. Amino acid sequence: CSVQLAANTGELFF. The chain recombines TRBV29-1 with TRBJ2-2; TRBD2 agrees at 8 bases. V lost 6 bases, J lost 2 bases, and 5 bases stayed unmatched. This CDR3 comprises 14 residues. Germline loops: CDR1 SQVTM, CDR2 ANQGSEA.

DNA for the CDR3: TGTGCCAGCAGTGAATATCCCTATTACGAGCAGTACTTC. Protein sequence: CASSEYPYYEQYF. V usage is TRBV25-1 and J usage is TRBJ2-7, with no clear D. V was trimmed by 0 bases and J by 4 bases, leaving 7 bases between them. This CDR3 is 13 amino acids long. Germline-derived CDR1 and CDR2 are MGHDK and SYGVNS.

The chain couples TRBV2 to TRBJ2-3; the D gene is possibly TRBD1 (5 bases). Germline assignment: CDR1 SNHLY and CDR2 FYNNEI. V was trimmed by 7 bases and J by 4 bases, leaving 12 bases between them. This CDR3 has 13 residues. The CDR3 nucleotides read TGTGCCAGCACCCGACAGTTAGCAGATACGCAGTATTTT. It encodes CASTRQLADTQYF.

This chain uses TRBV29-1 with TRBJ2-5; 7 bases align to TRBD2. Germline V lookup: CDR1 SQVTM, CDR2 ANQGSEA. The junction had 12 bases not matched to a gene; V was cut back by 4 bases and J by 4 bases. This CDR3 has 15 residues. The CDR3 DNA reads TGCAGCGTTGGAGGGCGGAGCGGGAAGGGAGAGACCCAGTACTTC. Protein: CSVGGRSGKGETQYF.

This CDR3 is CASSLSGGPYNEQFF. The CDR3 nucleotides are TGTGCCAGCTCACTCTCGGGAGGCCCTTACAATGAGCAGTTCTTC. The chain has TRBV18 and TRBJ2-1; 7 bases are shared with TRBD2. Germline CDR1 and CDR2: KGHSH and LQKENI. This CDR3 contains 15 residues. The ends lost 4 bases at V and 4 bases at J; junction bases unmatched: 7. The full variable domain, completed using reference TRBV18 and TRBJ2-1, is NAGVMQNPRHLVRRRGQEARLRCSPMKGHSHVYWYRQLPEEGLKFMVYLQKENIIDESGMPKERFSAEFPKEGPSILRIQQVVRGDSAAYFCASSLSGGPYNEQFFGPGTRLTVL.

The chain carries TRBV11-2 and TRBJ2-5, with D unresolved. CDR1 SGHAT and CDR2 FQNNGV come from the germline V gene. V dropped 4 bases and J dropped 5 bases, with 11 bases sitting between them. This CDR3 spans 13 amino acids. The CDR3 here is CASSSPGEETQYF. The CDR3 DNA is TGTGCCAGCAGCTCGCCCGGTGAGGAGACCCAGTACTTC. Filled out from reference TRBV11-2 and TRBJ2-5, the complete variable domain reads EAGVAQSPRYKIIEKRQSVAFWCNPISGHATLYWYQQILGQGPKLLIQFQNNGVVDDSQLPKDRFSAERLKGVDSTLKIQPAKLEDSAVYLCASSSPGEETQYFGPGTRLLVL.

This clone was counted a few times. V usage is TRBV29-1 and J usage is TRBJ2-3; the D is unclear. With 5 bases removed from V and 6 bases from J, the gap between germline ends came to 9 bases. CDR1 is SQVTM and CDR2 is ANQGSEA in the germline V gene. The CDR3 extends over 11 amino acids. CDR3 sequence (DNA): TGCAGCGTTACGACCCGGGATACGCAGTATTTT. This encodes CSVTTRDTQYF.

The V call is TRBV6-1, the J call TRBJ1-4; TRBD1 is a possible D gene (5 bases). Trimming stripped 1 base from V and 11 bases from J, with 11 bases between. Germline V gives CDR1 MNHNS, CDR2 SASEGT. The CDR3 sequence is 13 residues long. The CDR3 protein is CASSEVGGDKLFF. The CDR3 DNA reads TGTGCCAGCAGTGAAGTTGGAGGGGACAAACTGTTTTTT.

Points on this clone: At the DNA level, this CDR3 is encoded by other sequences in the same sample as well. The CDR3 DNA sequence: TGCAGTGCTAGACAGGGGTACGAGCAGTACTTC. It is translated as CSARQGYEQYF. The V gene is TRBV20-1, the J gene TRBJ2-7; D might be TRBD1 (6 bases). Germline V gives CDR1 DFQATT, CDR2 SNEGSKA (reference sequence). V was trimmed by 2 bases and J by 4 bases, leaving 6 bases between them. The CDR3 consists of 11 residues.

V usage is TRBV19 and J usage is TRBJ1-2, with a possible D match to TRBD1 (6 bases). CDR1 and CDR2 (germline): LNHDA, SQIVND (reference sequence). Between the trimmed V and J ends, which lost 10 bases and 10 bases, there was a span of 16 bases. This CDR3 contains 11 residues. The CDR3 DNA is TGTGCCACGGAACAGGGACGAGTCTACACCTTC. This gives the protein CATEQGRVYTF. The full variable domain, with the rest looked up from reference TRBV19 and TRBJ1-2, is DGGITQSPKYLFRKEGQNVTLSCEQNLNHDAMYWYRQDPGQGLRLIYYSQIVNDFQKGDIAEGYSVSREKKESFPLTVTSAQKNPTAFYLCATEQGRVYTFGSGTRLTVV.

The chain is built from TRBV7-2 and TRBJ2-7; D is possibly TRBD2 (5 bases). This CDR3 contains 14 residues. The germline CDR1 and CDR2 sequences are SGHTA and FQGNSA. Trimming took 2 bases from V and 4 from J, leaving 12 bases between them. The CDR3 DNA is TGTGCCAGCAGCTTAAAGCGGACGGGGTACGAGCAGTACTTC. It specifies CASSLKRTGYEQYF.

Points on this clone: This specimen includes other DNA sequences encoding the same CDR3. Written as DNA, the CDR3 is TGTGCCACCAGCAGAGATCCAGATACGCAGTATTTT. Amino acid sequence: CATSRDPDTQYF. The rearrangement links TRBV15 to TRBJ2-3; D remains ambiguous. This CDR3 is built from 12 residues. CDR1 and CDR2 from the germline V gene are LNHNV and YYDKDF (reference sequence). The V end lost 0 bases, the J end lost 4 bases, and 2 bases lay between the germline ends.

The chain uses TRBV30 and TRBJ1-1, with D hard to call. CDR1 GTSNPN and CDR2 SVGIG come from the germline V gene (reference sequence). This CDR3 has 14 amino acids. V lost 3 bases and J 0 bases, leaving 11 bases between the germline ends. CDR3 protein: CAWRQGLLNTEAFF. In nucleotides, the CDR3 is TGTGCCTGGAGACAAGGACTTTTGAACACTGAAGCTTTCTTT.

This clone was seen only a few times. CDR3 sequence (DNA): TGCGCCAGCAGCTTGGCCTCTGGGGCCAACGTCCTGACTTTC. Its translation is CASSLASGANVLTF. The chain is built from TRBV5-1 and TRBJ2-6; unclear D gene. The CDR3 totals 14 residues. The germline gives CDR1 SGHRS, CDR2 YFSETQ. The V and J ends lost 0 bases and 0 bases respectively, with 1 base between them.

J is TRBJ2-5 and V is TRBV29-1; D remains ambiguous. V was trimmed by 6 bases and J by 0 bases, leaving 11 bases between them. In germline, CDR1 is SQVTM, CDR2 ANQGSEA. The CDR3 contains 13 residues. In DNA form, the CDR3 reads TGCAGCGTGGGGTGGATGTACCAAGAGACCCAGTACTTC. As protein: CSVGWMYQETQYF.

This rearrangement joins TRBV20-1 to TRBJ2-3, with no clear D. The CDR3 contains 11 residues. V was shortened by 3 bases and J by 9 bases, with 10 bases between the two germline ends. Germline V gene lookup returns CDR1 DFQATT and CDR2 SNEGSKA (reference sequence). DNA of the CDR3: TGCAGTGCTAGTTTTGCTTGGACGCAGTATTTT. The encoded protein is CSASFAWTQYF.

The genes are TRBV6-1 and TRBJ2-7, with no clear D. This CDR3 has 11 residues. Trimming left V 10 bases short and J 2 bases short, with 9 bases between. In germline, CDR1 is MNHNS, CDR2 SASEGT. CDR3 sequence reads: CATTFAYEQYF. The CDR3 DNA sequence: TGTGCCACTACTTTTGCCTACGAGCAGTACTTC.

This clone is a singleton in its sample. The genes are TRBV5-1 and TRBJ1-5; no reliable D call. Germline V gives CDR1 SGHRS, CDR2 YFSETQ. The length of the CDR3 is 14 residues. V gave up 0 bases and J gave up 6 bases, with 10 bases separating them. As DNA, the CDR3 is TGCGCCAGCAGCTTGGGGCCCGAGGGTCAGCCCCAGCATTTT. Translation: CASSLGPEGQPQHF.

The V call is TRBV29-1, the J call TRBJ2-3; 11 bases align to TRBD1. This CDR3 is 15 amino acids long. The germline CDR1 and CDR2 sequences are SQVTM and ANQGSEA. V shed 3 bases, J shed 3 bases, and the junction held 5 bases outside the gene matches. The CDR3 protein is CSVEPGTGGTDTQYF. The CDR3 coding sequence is TGCAGCGTTGAGCCAGGGACAGGGGGAACAGATACGCAGTATTTT.